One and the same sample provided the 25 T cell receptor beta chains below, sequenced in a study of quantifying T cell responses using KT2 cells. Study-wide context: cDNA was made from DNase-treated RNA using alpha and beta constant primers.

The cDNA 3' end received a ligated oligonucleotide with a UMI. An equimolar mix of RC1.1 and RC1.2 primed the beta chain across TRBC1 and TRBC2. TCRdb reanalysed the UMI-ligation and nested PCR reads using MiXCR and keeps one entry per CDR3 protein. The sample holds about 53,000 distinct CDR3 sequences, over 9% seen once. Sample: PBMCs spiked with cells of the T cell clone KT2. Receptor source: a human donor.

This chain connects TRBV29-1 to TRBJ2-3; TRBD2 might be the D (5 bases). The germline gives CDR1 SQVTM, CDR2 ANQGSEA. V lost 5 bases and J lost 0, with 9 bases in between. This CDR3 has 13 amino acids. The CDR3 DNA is TGCAGCGTTTCCCGGACTAGCACAGATACGCAGTATTTT. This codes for CSVSRTSTDTQYF.

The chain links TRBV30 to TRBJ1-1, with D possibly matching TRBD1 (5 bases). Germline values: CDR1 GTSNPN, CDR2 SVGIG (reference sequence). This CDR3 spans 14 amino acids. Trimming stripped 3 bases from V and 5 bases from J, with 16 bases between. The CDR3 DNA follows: TGTGCCTGGAGCCCTAGCTGGGGGGGAACTGAAGCTTTCTTT. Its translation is CAWSPSWGGTEAFF.

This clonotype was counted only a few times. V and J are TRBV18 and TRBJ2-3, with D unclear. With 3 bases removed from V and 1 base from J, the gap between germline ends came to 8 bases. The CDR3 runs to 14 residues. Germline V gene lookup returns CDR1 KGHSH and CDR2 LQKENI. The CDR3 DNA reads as TGTGCCAGCTCACCTAGGTCGGGCACAGATACGCAGTATTTT. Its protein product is CASSPRSGTDTQYF.

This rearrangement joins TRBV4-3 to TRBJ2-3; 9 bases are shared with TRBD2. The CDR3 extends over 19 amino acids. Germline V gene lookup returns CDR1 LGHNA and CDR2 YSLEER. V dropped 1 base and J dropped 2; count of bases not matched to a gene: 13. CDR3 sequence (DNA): TGCGCCAGCAGCCAAGTTGTAGCGGGAGACGGGGTTGTCACAGATACGCAGTATTTT. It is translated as CASSQVVAGDGVVTDTQYF.

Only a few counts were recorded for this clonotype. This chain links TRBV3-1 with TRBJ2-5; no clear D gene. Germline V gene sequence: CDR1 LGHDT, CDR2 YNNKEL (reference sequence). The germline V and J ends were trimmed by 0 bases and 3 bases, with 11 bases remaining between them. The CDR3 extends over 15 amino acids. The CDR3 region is CASSQDSAVKETQYF. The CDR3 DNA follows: TGTGCCAGCAGCCAAGATTCGGCAGTTAAAGAGACCCAGTACTTC.

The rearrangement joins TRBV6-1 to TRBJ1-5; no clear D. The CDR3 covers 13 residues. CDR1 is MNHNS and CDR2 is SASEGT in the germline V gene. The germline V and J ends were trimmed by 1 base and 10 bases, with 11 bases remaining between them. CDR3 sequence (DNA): TGTGCCAGCAGTGAAGGAGATTCTGCCCCCCAGCATTTT. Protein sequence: CASSEGDSAPQHF.

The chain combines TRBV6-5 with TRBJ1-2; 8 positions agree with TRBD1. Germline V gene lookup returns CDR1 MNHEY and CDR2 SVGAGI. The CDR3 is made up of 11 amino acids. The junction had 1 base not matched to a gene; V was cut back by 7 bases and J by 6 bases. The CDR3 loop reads CASTGQDGYTF. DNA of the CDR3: TGTGCCAGCACGGGACAGGATGGCTACACCTTC.

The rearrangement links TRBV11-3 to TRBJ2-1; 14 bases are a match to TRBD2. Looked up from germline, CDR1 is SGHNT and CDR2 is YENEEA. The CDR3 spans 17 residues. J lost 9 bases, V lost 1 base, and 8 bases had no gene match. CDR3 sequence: CASSLGGTSGSRGEQFF. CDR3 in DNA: TGTGCCAGCAGCTTAGGAGGGACTAGCGGGAGCCGGGGTGAGCAGTTCTTC.

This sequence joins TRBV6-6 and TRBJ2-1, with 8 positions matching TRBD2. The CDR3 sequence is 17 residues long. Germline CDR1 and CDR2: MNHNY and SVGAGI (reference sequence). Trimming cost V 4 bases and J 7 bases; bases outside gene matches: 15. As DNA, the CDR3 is TGTGCCAGCAGTTCCCCGGGATTGGTAGCGGGAAATAATGAGCAGTTCTTC. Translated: CASSSPGLVAGNNEQFF.

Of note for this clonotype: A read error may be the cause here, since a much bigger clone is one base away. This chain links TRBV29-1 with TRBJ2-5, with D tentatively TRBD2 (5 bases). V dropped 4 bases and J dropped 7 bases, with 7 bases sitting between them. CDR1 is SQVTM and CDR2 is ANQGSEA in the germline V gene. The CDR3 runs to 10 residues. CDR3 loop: CSVGGGTQYF. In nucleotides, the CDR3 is TGCAGCGTTGGCGGAGGGACCCAGTACTTC.

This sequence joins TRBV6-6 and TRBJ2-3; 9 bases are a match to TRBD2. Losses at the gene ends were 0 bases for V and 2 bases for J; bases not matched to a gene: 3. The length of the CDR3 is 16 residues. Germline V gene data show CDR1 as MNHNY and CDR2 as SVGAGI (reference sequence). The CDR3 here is CASSYSASGNTDTQYF. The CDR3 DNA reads TGTGCCAGCAGTTACTCCGCTAGCGGGAACACAGATACGCAGTATTTT.

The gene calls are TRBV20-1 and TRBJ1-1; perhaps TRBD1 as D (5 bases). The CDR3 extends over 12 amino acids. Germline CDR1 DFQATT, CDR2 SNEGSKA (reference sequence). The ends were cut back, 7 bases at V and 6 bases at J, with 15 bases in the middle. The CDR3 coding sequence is TGCAGTGTCCGGGGCAGGGTGTCTGAAGCTTTCTTT. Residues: CSVRGRVSEAFF.

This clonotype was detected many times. The CDR3 nucleotides are TGCAGTGCTAGAGTCAGGCTAGCGGGCTACAATGAGCAGTTCTTC. Its protein product is CSARVRLAGYNEQFF. The chain links TRBV20-1 to TRBJ2-1; the match to TRBD2 covers 8 bases. This CDR3 has 15 amino acids. Trimming removed 1 base from V and 3 bases from J; junction bases left unmatched: 5. Germline V CDR1 and CDR2: DFQATT, SNEGSKA (reference sequence).

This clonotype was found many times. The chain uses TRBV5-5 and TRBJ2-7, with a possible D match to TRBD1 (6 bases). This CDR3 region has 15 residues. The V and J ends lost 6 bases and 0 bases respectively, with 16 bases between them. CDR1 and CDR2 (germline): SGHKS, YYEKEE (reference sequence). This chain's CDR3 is CASNRDRVSSYEQYF. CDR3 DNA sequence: TGTGCCAGCAACAGGGACCGAGTTAGCTCCTACGAGCAGTACTTC.

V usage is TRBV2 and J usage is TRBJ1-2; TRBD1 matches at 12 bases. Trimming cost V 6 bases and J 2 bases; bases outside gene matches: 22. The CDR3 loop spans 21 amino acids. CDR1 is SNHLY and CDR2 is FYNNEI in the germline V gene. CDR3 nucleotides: TGTGCCAGCAGGGGTAGCTTACTGGGGTCTCGGGACAGGGGGCGAAACTATGGCTACACCTTC. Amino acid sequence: CASRGSLLGSRDRGRNYGYTF.

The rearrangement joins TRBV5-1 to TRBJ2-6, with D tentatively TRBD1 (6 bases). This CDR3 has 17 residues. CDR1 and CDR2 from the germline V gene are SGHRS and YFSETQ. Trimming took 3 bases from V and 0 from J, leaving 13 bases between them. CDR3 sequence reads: CASSSDSSASGANVLTF. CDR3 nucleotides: TGCGCCAGCAGCTCGGACAGTTCCGCCTCTGGGGCCAACGTCCTGACTTTC.

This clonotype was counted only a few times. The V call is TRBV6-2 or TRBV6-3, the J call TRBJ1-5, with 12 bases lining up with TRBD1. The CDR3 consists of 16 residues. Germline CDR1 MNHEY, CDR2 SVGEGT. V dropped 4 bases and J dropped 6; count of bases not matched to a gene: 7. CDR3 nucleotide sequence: TGTGCCAGCAGTTCGACCGGGACAGGGGGCTTTCAGCCCCAGCATTTT. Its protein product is CASSSTGTGGFQPQHF.

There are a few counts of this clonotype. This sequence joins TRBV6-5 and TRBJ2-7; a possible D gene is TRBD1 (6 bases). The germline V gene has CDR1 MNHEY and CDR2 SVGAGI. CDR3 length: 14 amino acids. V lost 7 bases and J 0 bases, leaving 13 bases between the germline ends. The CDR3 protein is CASTTDRHSYEQYF. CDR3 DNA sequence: TGTGCCAGCACTACGGACAGACACTCCTACGAGCAGTACTTC.

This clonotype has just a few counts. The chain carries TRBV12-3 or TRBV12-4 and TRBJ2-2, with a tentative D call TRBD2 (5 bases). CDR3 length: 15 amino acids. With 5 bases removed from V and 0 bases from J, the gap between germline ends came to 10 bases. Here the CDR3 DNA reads TGTGCCAGCAGTGCCGACTACCCGAACACCGGGGAGCTGTTTTTT. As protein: CASSADYPNTGELFF.

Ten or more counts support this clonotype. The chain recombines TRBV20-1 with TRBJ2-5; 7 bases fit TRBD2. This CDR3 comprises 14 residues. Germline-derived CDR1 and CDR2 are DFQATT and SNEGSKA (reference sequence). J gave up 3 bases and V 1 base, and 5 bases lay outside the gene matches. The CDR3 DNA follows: TGCAGTGCTAGAGCTGGGGCGGGGGAAGAGACCCAGTACTTC. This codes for CSARAGAGEETQYF.

CDR3 sequence reads: CATSDYDRDNGYTF. The CDR3 bases are TGTGCCACCAGTGATTATGACAGGGACAATGGCTACACCTTC. The chain recombines TRBV24-1 with TRBJ1-2; 7 bases fit TRBD1. This CDR3 is 14 amino acids long. V lost 2 bases and J lost 6; bases outside the gene matches: 5. Germline-derived CDR1 and CDR2 are KGHDR and SFDVKD.

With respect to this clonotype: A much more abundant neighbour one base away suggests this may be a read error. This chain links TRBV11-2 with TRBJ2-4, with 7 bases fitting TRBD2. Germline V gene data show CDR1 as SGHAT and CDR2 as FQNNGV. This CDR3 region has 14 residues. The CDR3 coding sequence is TGTGACAGCAGCTTAGCGGGAGCCAAAAACATTCAGTACTTC. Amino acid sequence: CDSSLAGAKNIQYF.

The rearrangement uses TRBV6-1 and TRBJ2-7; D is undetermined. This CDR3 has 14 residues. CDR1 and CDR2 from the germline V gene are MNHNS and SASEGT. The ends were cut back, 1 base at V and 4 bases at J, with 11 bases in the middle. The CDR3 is CASSEVWPPYEQYF. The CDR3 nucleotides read TGTGCCAGCAGTGAAGTGTGGCCGCCATACGAGCAGTACTTC.

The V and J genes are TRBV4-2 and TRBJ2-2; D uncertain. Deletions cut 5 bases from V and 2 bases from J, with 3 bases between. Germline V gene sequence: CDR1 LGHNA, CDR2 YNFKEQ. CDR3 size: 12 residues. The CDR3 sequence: CASSGNTGELFF. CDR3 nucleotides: TGTGCCAGCAGCGGAAACACCGGGGAGCTGTTTTTT.

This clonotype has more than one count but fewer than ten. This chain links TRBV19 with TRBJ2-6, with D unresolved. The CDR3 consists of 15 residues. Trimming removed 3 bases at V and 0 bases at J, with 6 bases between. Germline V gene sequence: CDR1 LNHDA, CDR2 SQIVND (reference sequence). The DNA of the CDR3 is TGTGCCAGTAGTATCCCCAACTCTGGGGCCAACGTCCTGACTTTC. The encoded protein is CASSIPNSGANVLTF.